This TCR beta chain was obtained from a study of shared clonotypes between healthy human individuals. Study-wide results and caveats: Memory subsets had estimated richness that was generally smaller than that of naive subsets. Naive CD4 clonotype sharing across several donors was approximately 5%.

On this clone: Antigen specificity is unknown.

Per the germline V gene, CDR1 is SGHNT and CDR2 is YYREEE (reference sequence). The CDR3 contains 13 residues. V was cut by 2 bases and J by 3 bases, with 8 bases left in between. Naive CD8 cells were CD45RO-negative, positively selected for CCR7, excluding terminally differentiated effector memory CD45RA+ cells. The assay was run at deep level. Repertoires were generated with immunoSEQ multiplex PCR, while TCRdb's copy carries only in-frame clones and drops some. The repertoire holds millions of clones, with approximately 95% as singletons. This rearrangement joins TRBV5-4 to TRBJ1-2, with a weak D call TRBD1 (6 bases). The sequence came from a man between 18 and 35 years old in good health. The sample comprised naive CD8+ T cells sorted from blood. The CDR3 DNA follows: TGTGCCAGCAGCTTCAGGGGCGACTATGGCTACACCTTC. It codes for CASSFRGDYGYTF.